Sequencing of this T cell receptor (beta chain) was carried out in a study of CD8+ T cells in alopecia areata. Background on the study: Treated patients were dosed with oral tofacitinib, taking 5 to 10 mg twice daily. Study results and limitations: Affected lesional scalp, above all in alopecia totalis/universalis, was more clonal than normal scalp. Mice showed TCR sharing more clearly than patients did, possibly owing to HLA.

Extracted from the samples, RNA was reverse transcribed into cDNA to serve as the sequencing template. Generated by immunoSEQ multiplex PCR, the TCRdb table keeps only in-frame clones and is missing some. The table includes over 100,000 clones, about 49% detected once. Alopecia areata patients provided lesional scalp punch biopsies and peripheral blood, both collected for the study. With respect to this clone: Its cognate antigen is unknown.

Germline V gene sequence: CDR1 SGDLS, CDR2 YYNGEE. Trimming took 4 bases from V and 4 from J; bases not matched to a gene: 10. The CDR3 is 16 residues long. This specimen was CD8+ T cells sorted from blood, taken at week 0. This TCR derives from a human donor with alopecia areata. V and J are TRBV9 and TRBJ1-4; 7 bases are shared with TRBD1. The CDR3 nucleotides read TGTGCCAGCAGCCCTCGCCGGGACAGTGATAATGAAAAACTGTTTTTT. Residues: CASSPRRDSDNEKLFF.